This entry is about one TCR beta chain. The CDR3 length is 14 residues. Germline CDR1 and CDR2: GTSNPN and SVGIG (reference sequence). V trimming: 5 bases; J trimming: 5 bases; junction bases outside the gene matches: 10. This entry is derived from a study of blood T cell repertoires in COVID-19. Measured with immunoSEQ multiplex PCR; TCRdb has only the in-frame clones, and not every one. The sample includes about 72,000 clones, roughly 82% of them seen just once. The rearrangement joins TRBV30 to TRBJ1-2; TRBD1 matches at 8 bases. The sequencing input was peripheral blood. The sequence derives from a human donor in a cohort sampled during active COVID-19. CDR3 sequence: CAWQQETGGYGYTF. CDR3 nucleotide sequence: TGTGCCTGGCAACAGGAAACAGGGGGGTATGGCTACACCTTC.